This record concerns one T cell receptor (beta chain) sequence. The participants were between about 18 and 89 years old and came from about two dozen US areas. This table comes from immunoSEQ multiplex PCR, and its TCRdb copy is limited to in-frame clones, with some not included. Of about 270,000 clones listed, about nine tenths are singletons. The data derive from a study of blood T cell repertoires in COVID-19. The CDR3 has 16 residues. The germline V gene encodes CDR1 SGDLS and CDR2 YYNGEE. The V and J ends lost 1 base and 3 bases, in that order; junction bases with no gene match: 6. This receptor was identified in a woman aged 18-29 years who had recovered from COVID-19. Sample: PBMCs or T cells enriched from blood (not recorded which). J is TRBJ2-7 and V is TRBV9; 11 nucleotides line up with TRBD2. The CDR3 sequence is CASSVRGLAAIYEQYF. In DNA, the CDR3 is TGTGCCAGCAGCGTACGGGGACTAGCGGCCATCTACGAGCAGTACTTC.